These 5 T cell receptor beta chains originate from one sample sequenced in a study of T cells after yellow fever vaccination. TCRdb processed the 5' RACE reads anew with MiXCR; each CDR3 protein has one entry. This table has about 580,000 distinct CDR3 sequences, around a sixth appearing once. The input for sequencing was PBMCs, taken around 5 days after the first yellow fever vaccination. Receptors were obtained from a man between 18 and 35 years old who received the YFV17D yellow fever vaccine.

DNA of the CDR3: TGTGCCAGCAGTTATGGCGGGGGGGCATCCAATGAGCAGTTCTTC. It is translated as CASSYGGGASNEQFF. This rearrangement joins TRBV6-2 or TRBV6-3 to TRBJ2-1, with TRBD2 matching 9 bases. Germline assignment: CDR1 MNHEY and CDR2 SVGEGT. The CDR3 spans 15 residues. Losses at the gene ends were 3 bases for V and 6 bases for J; bases not matched to a gene: 6.

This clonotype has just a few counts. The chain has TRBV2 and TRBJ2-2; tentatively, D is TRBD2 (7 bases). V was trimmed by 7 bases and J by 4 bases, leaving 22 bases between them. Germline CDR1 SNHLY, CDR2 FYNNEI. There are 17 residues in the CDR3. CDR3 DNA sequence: TGTGCCAGCAAGGGGGGGTCTTCCCTACTTACCACCGGGGAGCTGTTTTTT. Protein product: CASKGGSSLLTTGELFF.

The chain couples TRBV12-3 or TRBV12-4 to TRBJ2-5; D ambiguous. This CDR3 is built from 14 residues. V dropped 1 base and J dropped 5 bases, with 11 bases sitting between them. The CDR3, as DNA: TGTGCCAGCAGTTTAGAAGGGTGGTGGGAGACCCAGTACTTC. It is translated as CASSLEGWWETQYF.

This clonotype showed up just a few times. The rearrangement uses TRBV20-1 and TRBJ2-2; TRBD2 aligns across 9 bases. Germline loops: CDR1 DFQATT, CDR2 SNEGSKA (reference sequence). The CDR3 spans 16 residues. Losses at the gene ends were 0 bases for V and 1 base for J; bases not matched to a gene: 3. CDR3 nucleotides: TGCAGTGCTAGAGATGGGCGGGGGGGGAACACCGGGGAGCTGTTTTTT. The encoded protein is CSARDGRGGNTGELFF.

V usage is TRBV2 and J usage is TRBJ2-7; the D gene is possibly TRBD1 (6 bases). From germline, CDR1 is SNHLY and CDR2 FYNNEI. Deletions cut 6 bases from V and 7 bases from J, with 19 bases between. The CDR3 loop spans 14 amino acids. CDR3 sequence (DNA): TGTGCCAGCAGGGACCCAGGCAGGGGCATGGAGCAGTACTTC. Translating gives CASRDPGRGMEQYF.